This TCR beta chain derives from a study of early T cells in non-severe SARS-CoV-2 infection (dated by TCRdb to the early 2020s). Turning to the overall study: Because TCR sequencing relied on bulk RNA taken from unsorted whole blood, pairing of alpha and beta chains was not possible. Study-wide findings and limitations: VDJdb matching was skewed toward anti-spike CD8 responses, so virus-specific expansions were likely underestimated and private and CD4 specificities were missed.

The germline V gene (reference sequence) sets CDR1 to SGHKS and CDR2 to YYEKEE. Relative to germline, V is missing 4 bases and J is missing 8 bases, with 13 bases of the junction outside any gene match. The CDR3 sequence holds 16 residues, the cysteine and phenylalanine included. Only the CDR3 portion is preserved as DNA: 48 bases, with reading frame beginning at the first base. Set within a cohort of healthcare workers in London, UK, this nested case-control study involved weekly PCR testing of nasopharyngeal swabs along with blood sampling. Healthcare workers were recruited during the week of the UK lockdown, between 23 and 31 March 2020, and followed weekly for up to roughly 15 weeks. The protocol used for the library was 5' RACE. Sequencer: NextSeq 500. To correct for sequencing error and PCR bias, the TCR library protocol tagged individual cDNA molecules with unique molecular identifiers. Both TCR alpha and beta chains were sequenced, and tight co-correlation was observed between alpha and beta sequence abundances in each sample. Concerning the study's data processing: Decombinator V4 was used to annotate TCR sequences for V gene, J gene and CDR3. Expanded TCRs were defined as changing significantly between any two time points under a Poisson model with p below 0.0001. Abundances of TCRs were expressed as counts per million after normalisation to the total number of TCRs sequenced in each sample. TRAV1-2 paired with TRAJ12, TRAJ20 or TRAJ33 defined MAIT TCRs, while TRAV10 paired with TRAJ18 defined iNKT TCRs. A search of VDJdb, accessed on 1 November 2021, was run for TCRs annotated to CMV, EBV and SARS-CoV-2, with TCRs annotated for multiple antigens excluded. TCRdb handled the public reads itself, with Q25 trimming in fastp and clone calling in MiXCR, and kept productive beta chains. A single entry per CDR3 protein holds the most common genes and DNA from its merged rows. TCRdb's processing, not the authors' own work, is the source of the V and J calls. Here the sample has roughly 120,000 distinct CDR3 sequences; more than 12% occur a single time. 21% of the sample belongs to the ten largest clones.

To note about this clonotype: Its antigen has not been determined. No quality values exist for individual bases; no much larger clone is one base distant.

This receptor was obtained from an adult who was a healthcare worker with PCR-confirmed SARS-CoV-2 infection or an uninfected control (not recorded which). In this chain, TRBV5-5 is recombined with TRBJ2-1, with 9 junctional bases fitting TRBD1. The sequencing input was whole blood. The CDR3 reads CASSLRTGQGKDEQFF. Read as DNA, the sequence is TGTGCCAGCAGCCTCCGGACGGGACAGGGTAAGGATGAGCAGTTCTTC.